One TCR beta chain is described in this entry. Its matching antigen is unknown. Sample treatment: approximately nine-day PBMC culture with coronavirus spike peptide pools or control peptides (ViraFEST assay). CD4+ T cells that had been cultured provided DNA sequenced with the Oncomine TCR Beta short-read assay. In this case, cultured CD4+ T cells provided the extracted genomic DNA. Each CDR3 protein is one row after TCRdb ran MiXCR on the PCR reads. The profile shows about 21,000 distinct CDR3 sequences, over 40% of them singletons. This sample was included in a study of vaccination and CD4 T cells after COVID-19. Sequenced input: CD4+ T cells from blood, cultured in vitro. This clonotype was sampled from a human donor who had recovered from COVID-19.

CDR3: CASTPTGPYGYTF. CDR3 DNA sequence: TGTGCCAGCACCCCGACAGGACCGTATGGCTACACCTTC. The chain has TRBV6-1 and TRBJ1-2; D may be TRBD1 (6 bases). Trimming removed 7 bases at V and 5 bases at J, with 14 bases between. CDR1 is MNHNS and CDR2 is SASEGT in the germline V gene. The CDR3 length is 13 residues.